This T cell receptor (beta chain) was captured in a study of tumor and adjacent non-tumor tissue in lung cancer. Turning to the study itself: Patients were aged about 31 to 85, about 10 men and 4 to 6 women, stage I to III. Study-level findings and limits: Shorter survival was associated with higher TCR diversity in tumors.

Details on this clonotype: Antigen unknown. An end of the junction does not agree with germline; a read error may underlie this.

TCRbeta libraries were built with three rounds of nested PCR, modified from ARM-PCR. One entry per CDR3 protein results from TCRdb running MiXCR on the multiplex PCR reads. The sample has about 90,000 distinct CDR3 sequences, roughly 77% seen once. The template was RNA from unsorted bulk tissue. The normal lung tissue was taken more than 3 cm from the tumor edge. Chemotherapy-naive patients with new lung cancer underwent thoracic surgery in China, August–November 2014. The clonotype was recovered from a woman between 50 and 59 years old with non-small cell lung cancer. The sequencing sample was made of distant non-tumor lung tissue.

CDR3 nucleotides: TGTGCCTGGAATTCGCGGGGGAGGACCGGGAAGCTGCTTTTT. It yields the protein CAWNSRGRTGKLLF. The chain links TRBV30 to TRBJ2-2; TRBD2 matches at 7 bases. The CDR3 runs to 14 residues. Looked up from germline, CDR1 is GTSNPN and CDR2 is SVGIG (reference sequence).